Each of the 2 T cell receptor beta chains below was sequenced from the same sample in a study of radiotherapy plus CTLA-4 blockade in lung cancer (dated by TCRdb to about 2018). The library relied on the immunoSEQ multiplex PCR assay. Imported from immuneACCESS, the table was reduced by TCRdb to in-frame sequences with V and J called. These copies leave out some clones; in studies compared against another copy, an unresolved V gene accounts for under half, and the cause of the remainder is not known. The sample profile shows 50,000 or so clones; around 69% of them were found once. The top ten constitute 8.3% of the sample. The sequenced sample was peripheral blood, obtained from a patient treated with radiotherapy plus ipilimumab. The receptors were gathered from a human donor with non-small cell lung cancer who had stable disease on radiotherapy plus ipilimumab.

The rearrangement uses TRBV19 and TRBJ1-1; 7 positions agree with TRBD1. With 3 bases clipped from V and 0 bases from J, the junction kept 7 bases outside the gene matches. The CDR3 covers 16 residues. Germline V gives CDR1 LNHDA, CDR2 SQIVND (reference sequence). In nucleotides, the CDR3 is TGTGCCAGTAGTATGGACAGGAGGGGAGTGAACACTGAAGCTTTCTTT. Amino acid sequence: CASSMDRRGVNTEAFF.

The genes are TRBV28 and TRBJ1-3, with a weak D call TRBD1 (5 bases). The CDR3 extends over 14 amino acids. Germline V gene lookup returns CDR1 MDHEN and CDR2 SYDVKM. V was trimmed by 8 bases and J by 2 bases, leaving 13 bases between them. The CDR3 nucleotides read TGTGCCAGCGGGTTGAGGGGCGCTGGAAACACCATATATTTT. This translates into CASGLRGAGNTIYF. Full variable domain (rest looked up from reference TRBV28 and TRBJ1-3): DVKVTQSSRYLVKRTGEKVFLECVQDMDHENMFWYRQDPGLGLRLIYFSYDVKMKEKGDIPEGYSVSREKKERFSLILESASTNQTSMYLCASGLRGAGNTIYFGEGSWLTVV.